The rows below give T cell receptor beta chains drawn from one sample of a study of OX40 agonist ivuxolimab in advanced cancers. Only in-frame clones appear in the TCRdb table, and some are missing; sequencing was by immunoSEQ multiplex PCR. The sample records some 75,000 clones, almost 85% being singletons. The sequencing here drew on CD4+ or CD8+ T cells sorted from blood, taken in a trial of the OX40 agonist ivuxolimab. Source of these receptors: an adult with an advanced solid tumor such as melanoma, head and neck, liver or kidney cancer. The CDR3 runs from the conserved cysteine through the conserved F or W. The D gene is left open where the match is weak. Clone size is not always given. Where it is, it says once, few, many or a class for expanded clones.

TRBJ1-2 TRBV19 TRBD1 . TGTGCCAGTAGTACTAGTCCCGGGACAGGAGCTGGCTACACCTTC CASSTSPGTGAGYTF
TRBJ1-3 TRBV5-1 TRBD1 . TGCGCCAGCAGCAGGGACAGTGGAAACACCATATATTTT CASSRDSGNTIYF
TRBJ1-2 TRBV7-2 . . TGTGCCAGCAGCGCGCCGGCAGGAGCCTATGGCTACACCTTC CASSAPAGAYGYTF
TRBJ2-3 TRBV29-1 . . TGCAGCGTCCACCCGGGGGCAGATACGCAGTATTTT CSVHPGADTQYF
TRBJ1-5 TRBV7-9 TRBD1 once TGTGCCAGCAGCACGACAGGGGTGCAGCCCCAGCATTTT CASSTTGVQPQHF
TRBJ2-2 TRBV18 . . TGTGCCAGCTCGCCCTCCGGGACCATCACCGGGGAGCTGTTTTTT CASSPSGTITGELFF
TRBJ2-1 TRBV19 . . TGTGCCAGTAGTGCCACGACAGTGACCCGTTACAATGAGCAGTTCTTC CASSATTVTRYNEQFF
TRBJ1-1 TRBV5-6 TRBD1 . TGTGCCAGCAGCTCCTGGGGCACAGGGGGCACTGAAGCTTTCTTT CASSSWGTGGTEAFF
TRBJ1-5 TRBV6-5 . . TGTGCCAGCAGTTCCCGATCAGACCTGTGGGGTCAGCCCCAGCATTTT CASSSRSDLWGQPQHF
TRBJ1-3 TRBV5-6 TRBD1 . TGTGCCAGCAGCCCCATTGGAGACAGGGGGCGCAGGGGAAACACCATATATTTT CASSPIGDRGRRGNTIYF
TRBJ1-2 TRBV28 . once TGTGCCAGCAGTTTTCGGCTGCGGGGGATTGGCTACACCTTC CASSFRLRGIGYTF
TRBJ2-5 TRBV14 TRBD1 . TGTGCCAGCAGCCCCCAGACAGGGGGTGAGACCCAGTACTTC CASSPQTGGETQYF
TRBJ2-6 TRBV27 . . TGTGCCAGCAGATTGCTGTCGGGGGCCAACGTCCTGACTTTC CASRLLSGANVLTF
TRBJ1-2 TRBV19 TRBD1 . TGTGCCAGTAGTGTACCGGGACAGGGGGCCAGGACCTTC CASSVPGQGARTF
TRBJ2-5 TRBV5-1 . . TGCGCCAGCAGCGCGGCGGGACCTCAAGAGACCCAGTACTTC CASSAAGPQETQYF
TRBJ2-3 TRBV7-9 TRBD2 few TGTGCCAGCAGTATACTAGCGGGGGACACAGATACGCAGTATTTT CASSILAGDTDTQYF
TRBJ2-1 TRBV12-5 TRBD1 once TGTGCTAGTGGTTGGACAGGGAGCTCCTACAATGAGCAGTTCTTC CASGWTGSSYNEQFF
TRBJ2-2 TRBV19 . . TGTGCCAGTGGGAACACCGGGGAGCTGTTTTTT CASGNTGELFF
TRBJ2-3 TRBV7-2 . . TGTGCCAGCAGCTTTTCCGGACAGCGGGCAGATACGCAGTATTTT CASSFSGQRADTQYF
TRBJ2-1 TRBV15 . . TGTGCCACCAGCAGAGAGCCCCACCGGGGGTACAATGAGCAGTTCTTC CATSREPHRGYNEQFF
TRBJ2-7 TRBV28 . . TGTGCCAGCAGTTCCCGCCGACAGGTTTTCTACTACGAGCAGTACTTC CASSSRRQVFYYEQYF
TRBJ1-1 TRBV28 . . TGTGCCAGCAGTCCCGCCCTAGGCGGGGGGGACACTGAAGCTTTCTTT CASSPALGGGDTEAFF
TRBJ2-5 TRBV30 TRBD1 . TGTGCCTGGAGTGGGGACAGGGGAGAGACCCAGTACTTC CAWSGDRGETQYF
TRBJ2-7 TRBV4-1 . few TGCGCCAGCAGCCAATCGGACCCGGGCGGTTACGAGCAGTACTTC CASSQSDPGGYEQYF
TRBJ1-4 TRBV28 . . TGTGCCAGCAGTTCACCCAGTCGATCTAATGAAAAACTGTTTTTT CASSSPSRSNEKLFF
TRBJ2-7 TRBV28 TRBD1 . TGTGCCAGCAGTCCATTAACCGGGACAGGGTTCTACGAGCAGTACTTC CASSPLTGTGFYEQYF
TRBJ2-6 TRBV7-2 . . TGTGCCAGCACACAATCCGGGTCCTCTGGGGCCAACGTCCTGACTTTC CASTQSGSSGANVLTF
TRBJ2-3 TRBV5-4 TRBD2 . TGTGCCAGCAGCCCCGGGTCGGTACTAGCGGGGGGCGATACGCAGTATTTT CASSPGSVLAGGDTQYF
TRBJ1-4 TRBV7-6 . . TGTGCCAGCAGCCCCAGGACAGCTCCTAATGAAAAACTGTTTTTT CASSPRTAPNEKLFF
TRBJ2-3 TRBV6-5 . . TGTGCCAGCAGTTACCTGAGCGGGACAGATACGCAGTATTTT CASSYLSGTDTQYF
TRBJ2-5 TRBV7-8 TRBD2 . TGTGCCAGCAGCTTACCCGGGACTAGCGGGATCCAAGAGACCCAGTACTTC CASSLPGTSGIQETQYF
TRBJ1-6 TRBV28 TRBD1 . TGTGCCAGCAGTTTAGGGACAGGGGATTCACCCCTCCACTTT CASSLGTGDSPLHF
TRBJ1-4 TRBV28 . . TGTGCCAGCAGGCTTCGGGGTGGTGATGAAAAACTGTTTTTT CASRLRGGDEKLFF
TRBJ2-7 TRBV18 TRBD1 once TGTGCCAGCTCACCAAACCAGGGGGCGGACGAGCAGTACTTC CASSPNQGADEQYF
TRBJ2-6 TRBV5-6 . . TGTGCCAGCAGCTTAATATCTGGGGCCAACGTCCTGACTTTC CASSLISGANVLTF
TRBJ2-5 TRBV28 TRBD1 . TGTGCCAGCAGTTTTTTAGGGGGCCGAGAAGAGACCCAGTACTTC CASSFLGGREETQYF
TRBJ2-6 TRBV28 TRBD2 . TGTGCCAGCAGTTTCAGCGGGGTTGGGGCCAACGTCCTGACTTTC CASSFSGVGANVLTF
TRBJ2-2 TRBV28 TRBD1 once TGTGCCAGCAGTTTGTGGGACAGGGGAGGGACCGGGGAGCTGTTTTTT CASSLWDRGGTGELFF
TRBJ1-6 TRBV15 TRBD1 . TGTGCCACCAGCAGGGACAGGGAGTCACCCCTCCACTTT CATSRDRESPLHF
TRBJ2-5 TRBV30 TRBD2 . TGTGCCTGGAGCGAGGGAAGCGGGGGGGAGACCCAGTACTTC CAWSEGSGGETQYF
TRBJ2-2 TRBV9 TRBD2 . TGTGCCAGCAATCTAGCGGGAGCCGGGGAGCTGTTTTTT CASNLAGAGELFF
TRBJ2-1 TRBV7-2 . . TGTGCCAGCAGCTTAGAGCAGTTCTTC CASSLEQFF
TRBJ1-2 TRBV9 . . TGTGCCAGCAGCCTAACAACAGGGAACGACTATGGCTACACCTTC CASSLTTGNDYGYTF
TRBJ2-2 TRBV6-6 . . TGTGCCAGCAGTCCCCAAACAGGGAAGGCCGGGGAGCTGTTTTTT CASSPQTGKAGELFF
TRBJ2-5 TRBV19 . once TGTGCCAGTAGTTTCCTAGGAAAAGAGACCCAGTACTTC CASSFLGKETQYF
TRBJ1-2 TRBV25-1 . . TGTGCCAGCAGAGGGACCGCAATAAACGACTATGGCTACACCTTC CASRGTAINDYGYTF
TRBJ2-7 TRBV19 TRBD2 . TGTGCCAGTAGTTTCCGGACTAGCGGGAGTGGAAACGAGCAGTACTTC CASSFRTSGSGNEQYF
TRBJ2-5 TRBV7-8 TRBD2 . TGTGCCAGCAGACCCCAACTGGGGCTAGCGGGGACCGTAAAAGAGACCCAGTACTTC CASRPQLGLAGTVKETQYF
TRBJ2-7 TRBV9 TRBD2 . TGTGCCAGCAGCACCGGTGGGGAGGTAGCGGGAGGGAGCTCCTACGAGCAGTACTTC CASSTGGEVAGGSSYEQYF
TRBJ2-5 TRBV25-1 . . TGTGCCAGCAGTCCTACAGGTCAAGAGACCCAGTACTTC CASSPTGQETQYF
TRBJ1-1 TRBV9 . . TGTGCCAGCAGCGTTATATCGGACACTGAAGCTTTCTTT CASSVISDTEAFF